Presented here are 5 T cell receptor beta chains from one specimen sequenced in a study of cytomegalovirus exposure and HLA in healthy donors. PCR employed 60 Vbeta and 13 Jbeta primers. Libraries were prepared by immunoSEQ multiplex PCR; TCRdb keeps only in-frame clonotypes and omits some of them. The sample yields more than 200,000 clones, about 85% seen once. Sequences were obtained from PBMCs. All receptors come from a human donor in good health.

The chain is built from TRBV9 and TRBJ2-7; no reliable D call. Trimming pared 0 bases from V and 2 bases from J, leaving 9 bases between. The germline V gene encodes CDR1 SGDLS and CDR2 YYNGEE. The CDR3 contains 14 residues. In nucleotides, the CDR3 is TGTGCCAGCAGCGTAGAACTAATCCCCTACGAGCAGTACTTC. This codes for CASSVELIPYEQYF.

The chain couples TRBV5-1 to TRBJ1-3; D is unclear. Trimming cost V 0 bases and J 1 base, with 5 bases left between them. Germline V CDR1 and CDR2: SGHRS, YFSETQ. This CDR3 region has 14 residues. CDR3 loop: CASSLVGSGNTIYF. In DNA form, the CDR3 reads TGCGCCAGCAGCTTGGTCGGTTCTGGAAACACCATATATTTT.

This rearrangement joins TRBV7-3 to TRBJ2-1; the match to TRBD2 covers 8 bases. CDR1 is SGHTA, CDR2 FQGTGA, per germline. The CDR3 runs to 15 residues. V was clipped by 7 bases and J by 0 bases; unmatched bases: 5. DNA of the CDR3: TGTGCCAGCAAGCCTAGCGGGTACTCCTACAATGAGCAGTTCTTC. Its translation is CASKPSGYSYNEQFF.

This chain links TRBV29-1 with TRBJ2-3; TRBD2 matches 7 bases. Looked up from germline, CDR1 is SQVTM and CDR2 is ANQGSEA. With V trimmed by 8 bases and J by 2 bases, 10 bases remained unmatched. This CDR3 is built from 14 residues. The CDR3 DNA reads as TGCAGCATCTCACGCCTAGCGGACACAGATACGCAGTATTTT. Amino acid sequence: CSISRLADTDTQYF.

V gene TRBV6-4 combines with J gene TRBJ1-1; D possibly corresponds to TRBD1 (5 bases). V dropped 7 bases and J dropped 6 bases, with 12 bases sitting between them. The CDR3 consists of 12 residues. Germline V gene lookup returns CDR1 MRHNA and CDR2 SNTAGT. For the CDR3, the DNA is TGTGCCAGCAAGATTTCCAGGGCTGAAGCTTTCTTT. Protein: CASKISRAEAFF.